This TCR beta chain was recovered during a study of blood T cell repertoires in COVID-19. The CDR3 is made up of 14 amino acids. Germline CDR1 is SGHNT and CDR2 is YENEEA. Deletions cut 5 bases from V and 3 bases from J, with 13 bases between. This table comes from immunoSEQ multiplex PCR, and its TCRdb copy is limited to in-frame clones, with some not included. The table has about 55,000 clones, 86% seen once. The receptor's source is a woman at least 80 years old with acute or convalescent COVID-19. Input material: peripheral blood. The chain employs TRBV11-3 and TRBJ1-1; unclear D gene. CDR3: CASSLGGGDTEAFF. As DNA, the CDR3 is TGTGCCAGCAGCCTAGGTGGCGGTGACACTGAAGCTTTCTTT.